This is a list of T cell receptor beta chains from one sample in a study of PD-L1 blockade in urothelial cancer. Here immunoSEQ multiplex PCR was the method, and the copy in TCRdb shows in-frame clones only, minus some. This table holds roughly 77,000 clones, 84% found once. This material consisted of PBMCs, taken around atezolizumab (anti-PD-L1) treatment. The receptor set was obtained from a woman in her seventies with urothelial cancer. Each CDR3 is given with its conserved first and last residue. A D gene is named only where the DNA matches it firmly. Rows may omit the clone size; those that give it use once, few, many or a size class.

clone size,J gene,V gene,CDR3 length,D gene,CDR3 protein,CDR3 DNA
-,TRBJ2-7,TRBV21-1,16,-,CASSHFGLGHISEQYF,TGTGCCAGCAGCCACTTTGGCCTGGGACATATCTCCGAGCAGTACTTC
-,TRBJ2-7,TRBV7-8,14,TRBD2,CASSRSGTSSEQYF,TGTGCCAGCAGCCGTTCCGGGACTAGTAGCGAGCAGTACTTC
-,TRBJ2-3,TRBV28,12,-,CASRLNTDTQYF,TGTGCCAGCAGACTAAACACAGATACGCAGTATTTT
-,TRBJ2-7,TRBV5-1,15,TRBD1,CASSIGAGQGYEQYF,TGCGCCAGCAGCATTGGGGCGGGACAGGGCTACGAGCAGTACTTC
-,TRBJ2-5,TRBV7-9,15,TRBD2,CASSWGGSAPGTQYF,TGTGCCAGCAGTTGGGGGGGGTCCGCTCCGGGGACCCAGTACTTC
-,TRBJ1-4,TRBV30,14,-,CAWSVRSDGEELFF,TGTGCCTGGAGTGTCAGGTCGGATGGGGAGGAACTGTTTTTT
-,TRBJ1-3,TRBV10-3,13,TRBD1,CASNDRGLDTIYF,TGTGCCTCCAACGACAGGGGCTTGGACACCATATATTTT
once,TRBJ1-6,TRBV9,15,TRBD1,CASSARDRNNSPLHF,TGTGCCAGCAGCGCCCGGGACAGAAATAATTCACCCCTCCACTTT
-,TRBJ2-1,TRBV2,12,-,CASRRTVNEQFF,TGTGCCAGCCGGAGGACAGTGAATGAGCAGTTCTTC
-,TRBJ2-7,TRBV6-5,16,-,CASSYSLPDSPYEQYF,TGTGCCAGCAGTTACTCCCTGCCCGACAGCCCCTACGAGCAGTACTTC
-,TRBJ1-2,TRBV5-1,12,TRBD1,CASNDGTDGYTF,TGCGCCAGCAATGACGGGACAGACGGCTACACCTTC
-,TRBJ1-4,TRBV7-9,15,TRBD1,CASSSKGQPREKLFF,TGTGCCAGCAGCTCAAAGGGACAGCCCCGTGAAAAACTGTTTTTT
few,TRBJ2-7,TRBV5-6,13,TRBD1,CASRDRGAYEQYF,TGTGCCTCCCGGGACAGGGGGGCCTACGAGCAGTACTTC
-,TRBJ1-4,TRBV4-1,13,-,CASSQEAEEKLFF,TGCGCCAGCAGCCAGGAAGCGGAGGAAAAACTGTTTTTT
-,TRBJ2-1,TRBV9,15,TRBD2,CASSVGTSVYNEQFF,TGTGCCAGCAGCGTAGGGACTAGCGTGTACAATGAGCAGTTCTTC
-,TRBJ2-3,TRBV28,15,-,CASSLNGQPTDTQYF,TGTGCCAGCAGTTTAAACGGACAGCCTACAGATACGCAGTATTTT
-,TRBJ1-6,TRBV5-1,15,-,CASSLWVTGNSPLHF,TGCGCCAGCAGCTTGTGGGTGACGGGGAATTCACCCCTCCACTTT
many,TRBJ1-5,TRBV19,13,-,CASTTTELQPQHF,TGTGCCAGTACTACGACAGAGTTACAGCCCCAGCATTTT
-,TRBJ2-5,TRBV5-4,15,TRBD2,CASRPPGGGWETQYF,TGTGCCAGCAGGCCCCCCGGGGGGGGTTGGGAGACCCAGTACTTC
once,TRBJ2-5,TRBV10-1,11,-,CASIRGETQYF,TGCGCCAGCATAAGAGGAGAGACCCAGTACTTC
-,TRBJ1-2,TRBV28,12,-,CASSWGRKIYTF,TGTGCCAGCAGTTGGGGGAGGAAGATCTACACCTTC
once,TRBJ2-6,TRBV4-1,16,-,CASSQVQGYGTNVLTF,TGCGCCAGCAGCCAAGTACAGGGTTATGGCACCAACGTCCTGACTTTC
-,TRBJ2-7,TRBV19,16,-,CASSTGGGQTRGEQYF,TGTGCCAGTAGTACAGGAGGGGGACAGACCCGAGGCGAGCAGTACTTC
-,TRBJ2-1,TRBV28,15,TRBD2,CASTGPGLVDNEQFF,TGTGCCAGCACGGGCCCGGGACTAGTTGACAATGAGCAGTTCTTC
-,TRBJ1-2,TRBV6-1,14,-,CASSELWGGYGYTF,TGTGCCAGCAGTGAATTGTGGGGAGGCTATGGCTACACCTTC
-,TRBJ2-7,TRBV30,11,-,CAWSRGYEQYF,TGTGCCTGGTCCAGGGGCTACGAGCAGTACTTC
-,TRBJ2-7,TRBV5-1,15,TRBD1,CASSHGTGEPAEQYF,TGCGCCAGCAGCCACGGGACAGGCGAGCCCGCCGAGCAGTACTTC
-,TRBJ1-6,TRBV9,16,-,CASSVAPDSYNSPLHF,TGTGCCAGCAGCGTAGCTCCGGACAGCTATAATTCACCCCTCCACTTT
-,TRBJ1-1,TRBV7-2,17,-,CASSAAPTGVLNTEAFF,TGTGCCAGCAGCGCTGCGCCGACCGGGGTGTTAAACACTGAAGCTTTCTTT
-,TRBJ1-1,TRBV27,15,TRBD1,CASSYNGQGRTEAFF,TGTGCCAGCAGCTACAACGGACAGGGGCGGACTGAAGCTTTCTTT
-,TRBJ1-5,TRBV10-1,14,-,CAIRNRVSNQPQHF,TGCGCCATAAGGAACAGGGTGAGCAATCAGCCCCAGCATTTT
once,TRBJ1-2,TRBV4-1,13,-,CASSQRGGYGYTF,TGCGCCAGCAGCCAACGGGGGGGTTATGGCTACACCTTC
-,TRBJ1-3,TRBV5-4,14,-,CASSLAGSGNTIYF,TGTGCCAGCAGCTTGGCAGGGTCTGGAAACACCATATATTTT
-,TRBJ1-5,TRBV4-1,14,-,CASSQDRGNQPQHF,TGCGCCAGCAGCCAAGATCGGGGGAATCAGCCCCAGCATTTT
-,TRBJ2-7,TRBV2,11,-,CASRAGYEQYF,TGTGCCAGCAGGGCAGGCTACGAGCAGTACTTC
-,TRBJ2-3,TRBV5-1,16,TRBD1,CASTGTGADLTDTQYF,TGCGCCAGCACCGGAACAGGGGCGGACCTCACAGATACGCAGTATTTT
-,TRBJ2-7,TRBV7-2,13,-,CASSRDFAYEQYF,TGTGCCAGCAGCAGGGACTTCGCCTACGAGCAGTACTTC
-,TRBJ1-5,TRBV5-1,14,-,CASSLGGPDQPQHF,TGCGCCAGCAGCTTAGGGGGTCCGGATCAGCCCCAGCATTTT
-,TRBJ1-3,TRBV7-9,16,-,CASSLAGQYSGNTIYF,TGTGCCAGCAGCTTAGCTGGGCAATACTCTGGAAACACCATATATTTT
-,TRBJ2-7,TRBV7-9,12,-,CATGGPLYEQYF,TGTGCCACCGGAGGGCCTCTCTACGAGCAGTACTTC
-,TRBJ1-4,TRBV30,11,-,CACSFNEKLFF,TGTGCCTGCTCCTTTAATGAAAAACTGTTTTTT
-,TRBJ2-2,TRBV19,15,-,CASSIDSGLPGELFF,TGTGCCAGTAGTATAGACTCGGGTCTTCCCGGGGAGCTGTTTTTT
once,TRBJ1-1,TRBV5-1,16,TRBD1,CASSLARDRVNTEAFF,TGCGCCAGCAGCTTGGCCCGGGACAGGGTGAACACTGAAGCTTTCTTT
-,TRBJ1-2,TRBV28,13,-,CASSLIHNYGYTF,TGTGCCAGCAGTTTAATACATAACTATGGCTACACCTTC
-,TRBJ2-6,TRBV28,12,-,CASSSGANVLTF,TGTGCCAGCAGTAGCGGGGCCAACGTCCTGACTTTC
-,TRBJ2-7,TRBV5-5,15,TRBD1,CASSLRGRLVDEQYF,TGTGCCAGCAGCTTGAGGGGGCGGCTCGTAGACGAGCAGTACTTC
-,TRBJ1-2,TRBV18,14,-,CASSPGGVIYGYTF,TGTGCCAGCTCACCAGGGGGCGTAATCTATGGCTACACCTTC
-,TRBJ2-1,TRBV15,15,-,CATSRDLGAYNEQFF,TGTGCCACCAGCAGAGATCTGGGGGCATACAATGAGCAGTTCTTC
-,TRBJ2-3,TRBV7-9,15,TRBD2,CASSLTSGGEDTQYF,TGTGCCAGCAGCTTGACTAGCGGGGGGGAAGATACGCAGTATTTT